The present T cell receptor (beta chain) was sequenced within a study of metastatic and nonmetastatic thyroid tumors. This clone was recorded a few times. Using MiXCR, TCRdb reanalyzed the PCR reads. The sample carries under 20,000 clones, 25% to 35% recorded once. No patient received treatment before thyroid surgery. Germline CDR1 MNHEY, CDR2 SVGEGT. V lost 10 bases and J 2 bases, leaving 15 bases between the germline ends. The CDR3 covers 13 residues. V and J are TRBV6-2 or TRBV6-3 and TRBJ2-7, with D possibly TRBD1 on 5 matching bases. This TCR derives from a female donor with papillary thyroid cancer or a benign thyroid nodule (not recorded which). Some clones in this sample may be carry-over from other donors' samples. The sequencing input was tumor tissue. CDR3 DNA sequence: TGTGCCACCCGACGGGCAGGGACCTACGAGCAGTACTTC. Its protein is CATRRAGTYEQYF.